The 18 T cell receptor beta chains reported below all come from one sample, sequenced in a study of vaccination and CD4 T cells after COVID-19 (dated by TCRdb to between 2021 and 2022). The library relied on PCR. The reads were generated on an Illumina iSeq 100. DNA from cultured CD4+ T cells was subjected to TCR sequencing with the Oncomine TCR Beta short-read assay at the Johns Hopkins FTIC core. Starting from the raw public reads, TCRdb applied fastp trimming at Q25, assembled clones with MiXCR and retained in-frame beta chains. Every CDR3 protein is listed once, alongside the most common genes and DNA of its rows. The sample includes around 25,000 distinct CDR3 sequences, with roughly 27% observed a single time. The biggest ten clones account for about 7.1% of the sample. No antigen has been identified for these receptors. The sample's time point label, in plain terms: late sampling 161 to 241 days after vaccination in a few convalescent patients. The treatment or condition label, read with the paper, signifies: roughly nine-day PBMC culture with coronavirus spike peptide pools or control peptides (ViraFEST assay).

Sequencing was performed on CD4+ T cells from blood, cultured in vitro, taken about 7 months after SARS-CoV-2 vaccination. Receptors originate from a human donor who had recovered from COVID-19.

V is TRBV24-1 and J is TRBJ2-1, with 9 nucleotides matching TRBD1. With 4 bases clipped from V and 8 bases from J, the junction kept 11 bases outside the gene matches. The CDR3 extends over 16 amino acids. Germline CDR1 KGHDR, CDR2 SFDVKD. The CDR3 sequence: CATSEPDRGQRDEQFF. The CDR3 DNA sequence: TGTGCCACCAGTGAGCCGGACAGGGGTCAACGCGATGAGCAGTTCTTC.

This chain connects TRBV2 to TRBJ1-2; unclear D gene. CDR1 is SNHLY and CDR2 is FYNNEI in the germline V gene. The CDR3 runs 14 residues. V gave up 4 bases and J gave up 7 bases, with 16 bases separating them. CDR3 residues: CASSGKLTSSGYTF. The CDR3, as DNA: TGTGCCAGCAGTGGTAAGCTTACCTCCTCTGGCTACACCTTC.

This chain connects TRBV20-1 to TRBJ2-7, with 9 bases that match TRBD2. There are 16 residues in the CDR3. The trim removed 0 bases at V and 5 bases at J, leaving 11 bases unmatched. Germline lookup yields CDR1 DFQATT and CDR2 SNEGSKA (reference sequence). CDR3 in DNA: TGCAGTGCTAGAGATTGGTCTAGCGGGATGACGAACGAGCAGTACTTC. Its translation: CSARDWSSGMTNEQYF.

There are a few counts of this clonotype. The CDR3 DNA reads as TGTGCCAGCAGCAATCGAACTACCTACGAGCAGTACTTC. Translated, it gives CASSNRTTYEQYF. The chain carries TRBV21-1 and TRBJ2-7. TRBV21-1 is annotated as a pseudogene. The CDR3 has 13 residues.

The chain joins TRBV10-3 to TRBJ1-1; D remains ambiguous. The CDR3 runs 14 residues. The germline gives CDR1 ENHRY, CDR2 SYGVKD. V dropped 2 bases and J dropped 0 bases, with 7 bases sitting between them. The chain's CDR3 is CAISEGDLNTEAFF. CDR3 DNA sequence: TGTGCCATCAGTGAGGGTGACTTGAACACTGAAGCTTTCTTT.

The chain recombines TRBV7-6 with TRBJ2-7; D uncertain. The CDR3 sequence is 13 residues long. Germline V gene sequence: CDR1 SGHVS, CDR2 FNYEAQ. V dropped 5 bases and J dropped 4 bases, with 12 bases sitting between them. CDR3 sequence: CASSPRPVYEQYF. The CDR3 DNA reads TGTGCCAGCAGCCCCCGGCCGGTTTACGAGCAGTACTTC.

V usage is TRBV27 and J usage is TRBJ2-4; D is unresolved. Trimming shortened V by 5 bases and J by 0 bases, and 5 bases separated the two germline ends. This CDR3 is 13 amino acids long. From germline, CDR1 is MNHEY and CDR2 SMNVEV (reference sequence). The CDR3 loop is CASSPLAKNIQYF. Here the CDR3 DNA reads TGTGCCAGCAGTCCCCTAGCCAAAAACATTCAGTACTTC.

This sequence joins TRBV6-5 and TRBJ1-2; the D is unclear. This CDR3 has 14 amino acids. The germline CDR1 and CDR2 sequences are MNHEY and SVGAGI. Trimming pared 4 bases from V and 8 bases from J, leaving 17 bases between. CDR3 sequence reads: CASSFTSFGNGYTF. CDR3 coding DNA: TGTGCCAGCAGTTTTACCTCGTTTGGGAACGGCTACACCTTC.

The chain is built from TRBV6-1 and TRBJ1-5, with TRBD1 matching 7 bases. CDR1 MNHNS and CDR2 SASEGT come from the germline V gene. Trimming removed 5 bases from V and 4 bases from J; junction bases left unmatched: 14. This CDR3 has 17 amino acids. Written as DNA, the CDR3 is TGTGCCAGCAGTAGAACAGGGGTTTGGAACCAAAATCAGCCCCAGCATTTT. Its protein product is CASSRTGVWNQNQPQHF.

This clonotype was detected a few times. The chain is built from TRBV6-5 and TRBJ2-7, with unresolved D. The CDR3 length is 12 residues. Trimming removed 3 bases from V and 5 bases from J, with 8 bases in between. CDR1 and CDR2 (germline): MNHEY, SVGAGI. The CDR3 bases are TGTGCCAGCAGTTATCGGAGCCACGAGCAGTACTTC. This codes for CASSYRSHEQYF.

The J gene is TRBJ2-3, the V gene TRBV20-1; a weak D match, TRBD2 (6 bases). V was trimmed by 5 bases and J by 3 bases, leaving 24 bases between them. The CDR3 consists of 17 residues. The germline V gene encodes CDR1 DFQATT and CDR2 SNEGSKA (reference sequence). Here the CDR3 DNA reads TGCAGTGCTTGGTACCGGGTTTTTCCCGGGGGTACAGATACGCAGTATTTT. Translation gives CSAWYRVFPGGTDTQYF.

The V gene is TRBV20-1, the J gene TRBJ2-3; D is possibly TRBD2 (6 bases). CDR1 DFQATT and CDR2 SNEGSKA come from the germline V gene (reference sequence). CDR3 length: 13 residues. V lost 7 bases to trimming and J lost 1 base, with 12 bases between them. The CDR3 here is CSVFKRGTDTQYF. As DNA, the CDR3 is TGCAGTGTGTTCAAGCGGGGCACAGATACGCAGTATTTT.

This clonotype was found a few times. V gene TRBV6-1 combines with J gene TRBJ1-2; D perhaps matches TRBD1 (5 bases). With 11 bases removed from V and 0 bases from J, the gap between germline ends came to 19 bases. The length of the CDR3 is 15 residues. CDR1 MNHNS and CDR2 SASEGT come from the germline V gene. The CDR3 reads CASGGRGTANYGYTF. The CDR3 region has the DNA TGTGCCTCGGGCGGGCGGGGGACTGCTAACTATGGCTACACCTTC.

This chain joins TRBV7-6 and TRBJ2-1; 12 nucleotides agree with TRBD2. The V and J ends lost 5 bases and 3 bases, in that order; junction bases with no gene match: 11. Germline V CDR1 and CDR2: SGHVS, FNYEAQ. CDR3 length: 18 residues. The CDR3 DNA follows: TGTGCCAGCAGCCGACTAGCGGGAGATCACCTGGACTACAATGAGCAGTTCTTC. It translates to CASSRLAGDHLDYNEQFF. The full variable domain, rest sourced from reference TRBV7-6 and TRBJ2-1, is GAGVSQSPRYKVTKRGQDVALRCDPISGHVSLYWYRQALGQGPEFLTYFNYEAQQDKSGLPNDRFSAERPEGSISTLTIQRTEQRDSAMYRCASSRLAGDHLDYNEQFFGPGTRLTVL.

The V gene is TRBV28, the J gene TRBJ2-5; 12 bases are shared with TRBD1. J lost 4 bases, V lost 4 bases, and 1 base had no gene match. Germline V gene data show CDR1 as MDHEN and CDR2 as SYDVKM. This CDR3 is built from 14 residues. The CDR3 spells CASSSGQGAETQYF. CDR3 nucleotides: TGTGCCAGCAGTTCGGGACAGGGGGCAGAGACCCAGTACTTC.

The V and J genes are TRBV11-3 and TRBJ2-7, with 7 bases that match TRBD2. The CDR3 has 15 amino acids. The V gene end was trimmed by 5 bases and the J gene end by 2 bases; junction bases not matched to a gene: 9. The germline V gene has CDR1 SGHNT and CDR2 YENEEA. CDR3 in DNA: TGTGCCAGCAGCCCCCAAGGCGGGAGTACCTACGAGCAGTACTTC. Protein sequence: CASSPQGGSTYEQYF.

The chain recombines TRBV5-1 with TRBJ2-3, with unresolved D. Per germline, CDR1 SGHRS and CDR2 YFSETQ. Trimming took off 0 bases at V and 1 base at J, with 9 bases between the two ends. This CDR3 contains 15 residues. The CDR3 here is CASSLAWGGTDTQYF. The DNA for the CDR3 is TGCGCCAGCAGCTTGGCATGGGGTGGCACAGATACGCAGTATTTT.

The chain couples TRBV5-4 to TRBJ1-6; D unresolved. This CDR3 has 12 amino acids. Germline CDR1 reads SGHNT; CDR2 reads YYREEE (reference sequence). V lost 7 bases to trimming and J lost 10 bases, with 12 bases between them. The CDR3 here is CASCAMGSPLHF. The CDR3 DNA follows: TGTGCCAGCTGCGCCATGGGATCACCCCTCCACTTT.